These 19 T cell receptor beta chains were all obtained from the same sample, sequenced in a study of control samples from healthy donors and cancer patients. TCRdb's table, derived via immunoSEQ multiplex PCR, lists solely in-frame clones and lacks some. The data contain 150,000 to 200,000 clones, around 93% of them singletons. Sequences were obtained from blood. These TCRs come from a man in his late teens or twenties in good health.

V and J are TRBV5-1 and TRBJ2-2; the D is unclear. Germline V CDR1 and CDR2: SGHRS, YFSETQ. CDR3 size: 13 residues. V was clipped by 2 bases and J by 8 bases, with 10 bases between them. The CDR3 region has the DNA TGCGCCAGCAGCTTTGACCTATCAGGGGAGCTGTTTTTT. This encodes CASSFDLSGELFF. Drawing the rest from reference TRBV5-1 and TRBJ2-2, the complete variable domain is KAGVTQTPRYLIKTRGQQVTLSCSPISGHRSVSWYQQTPGQGLQFLFEYFSETQRNKGNFPGRFSGRQFSNSRSEMNVSTLELGDSALYLCASSFDLSGELFFGEGSRLTVL.

In nucleotides, the CDR3 is TGTGCCAGTAGTGCCCCCCAATGGACAGCAACTAATGAAAAACTGTTTTTT. Its translation is CASSAPQWTATNEKLFF. This chain joins TRBV19 and TRBJ1-4; the D gene is possibly TRBD1 (6 bases). The V gene lost 5 bases and the J gene lost 0 bases, with 16 bases spanning the gap. CDR1 and CDR2 (germline): LNHDA, SQIVND (reference sequence). CDR3 size: 17 residues.

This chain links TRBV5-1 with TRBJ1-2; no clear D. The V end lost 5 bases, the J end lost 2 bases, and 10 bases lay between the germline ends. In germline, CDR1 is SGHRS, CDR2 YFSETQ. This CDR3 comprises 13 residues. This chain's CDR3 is CASSPELNYGYTF. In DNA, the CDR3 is TGCGCCAGCAGTCCAGAGTTAAACTATGGCTACACCTTC.

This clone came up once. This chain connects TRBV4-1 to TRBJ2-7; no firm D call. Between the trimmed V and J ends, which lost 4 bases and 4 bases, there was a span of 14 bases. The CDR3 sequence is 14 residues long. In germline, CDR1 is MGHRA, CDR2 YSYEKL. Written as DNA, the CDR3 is TGCGCCAGCAGCCGAAGCACAGTGAGTTACGAGCAGTACTTC. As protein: CASSRSTVSYEQYF.

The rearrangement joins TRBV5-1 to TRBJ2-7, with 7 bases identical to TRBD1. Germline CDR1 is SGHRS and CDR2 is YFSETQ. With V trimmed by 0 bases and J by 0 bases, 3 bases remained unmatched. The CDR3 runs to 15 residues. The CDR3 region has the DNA TGCGCCAGCAGCTTGGATCCAGGGGGCTCCTACGAGCAGTACTTC. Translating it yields CASSLDPGGSYEQYF. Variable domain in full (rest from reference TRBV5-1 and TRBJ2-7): KAGVTQTPRYLIKTRGQQVTLSCSPISGHRSVSWYQQTPGQGLQFLFEYFSETQRNKGNFPGRFSGRQFSNSRSEMNVSTLELGDSALYLCASSLDPGGSYEQYFGPGTRLTVT.

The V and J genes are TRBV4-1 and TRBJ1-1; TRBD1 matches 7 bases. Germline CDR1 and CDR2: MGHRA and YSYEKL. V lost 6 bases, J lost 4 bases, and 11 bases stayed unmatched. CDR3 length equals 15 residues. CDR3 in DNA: TGCGCCAGCAGTCCTGTACAGGGGATTATCACTGAAGCTTTCTTT. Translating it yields CASSPVQGIITEAFF.

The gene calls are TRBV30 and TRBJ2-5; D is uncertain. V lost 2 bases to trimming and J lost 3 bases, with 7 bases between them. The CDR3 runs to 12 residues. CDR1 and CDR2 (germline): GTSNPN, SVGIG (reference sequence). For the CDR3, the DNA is TGTGCCTGGAGTTTAAACGAAGAGACCCAGTACTTC. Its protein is CAWSLNEETQYF. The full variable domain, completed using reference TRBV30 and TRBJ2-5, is SQTIHQWPATLVQPVGSPLSLECTVEGTSNPNLYWYRQAAGRGLQLLFYSVGIGQISSEVPQNLSASRPQDRQFILSSKKLLLSDSGFYLCAWSLNEETQYFGPGTRLLVL.

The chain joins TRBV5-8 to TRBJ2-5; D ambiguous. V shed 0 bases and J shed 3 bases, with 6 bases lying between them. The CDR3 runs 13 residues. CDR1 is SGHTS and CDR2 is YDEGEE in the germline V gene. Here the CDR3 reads CASSLGPKETQYF. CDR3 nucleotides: TGTGCCAGCAGCTTGGGACCGAAAGAGACCCAGTACTTC.

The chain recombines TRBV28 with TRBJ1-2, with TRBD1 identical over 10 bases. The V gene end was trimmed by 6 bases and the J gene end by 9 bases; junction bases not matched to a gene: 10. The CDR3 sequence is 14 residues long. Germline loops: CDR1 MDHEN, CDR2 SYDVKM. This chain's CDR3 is CASSPPPGQGSYTF. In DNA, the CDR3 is TGTGCCAGCAGCCCACCCCCGGGACAGGGGAGCTACACCTTC.

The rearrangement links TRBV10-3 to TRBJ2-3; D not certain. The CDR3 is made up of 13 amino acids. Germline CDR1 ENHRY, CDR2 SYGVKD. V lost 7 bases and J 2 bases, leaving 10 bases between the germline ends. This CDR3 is CAITEDYTDTQYF. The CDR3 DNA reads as TGTGCCATCACGGAAGATTACACAGATACGCAGTATTTT.

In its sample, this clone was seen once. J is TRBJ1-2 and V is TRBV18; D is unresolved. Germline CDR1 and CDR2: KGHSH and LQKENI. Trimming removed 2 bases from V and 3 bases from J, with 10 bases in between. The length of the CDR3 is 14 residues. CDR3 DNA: TGTGCCAGCTCACCAGATGAGGGATACTATGGCTACACCTTC. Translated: CASSPDEGYYGYTF.

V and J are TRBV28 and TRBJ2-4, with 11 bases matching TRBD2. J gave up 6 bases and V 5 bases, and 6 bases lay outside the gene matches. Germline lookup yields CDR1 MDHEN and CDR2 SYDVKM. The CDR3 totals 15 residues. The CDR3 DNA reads TGTGCCAGCAGTGTTAGCGGGGGGGCCCTAAACATTCAGTACTTC. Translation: CASSVSGGALNIQYF.

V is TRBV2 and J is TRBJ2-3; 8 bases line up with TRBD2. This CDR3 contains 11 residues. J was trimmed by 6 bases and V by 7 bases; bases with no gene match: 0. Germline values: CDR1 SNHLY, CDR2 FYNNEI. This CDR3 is CASTSGDTQYF. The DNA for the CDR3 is TGTGCCAGCACTAGCGGGGATACGCAGTATTTT.

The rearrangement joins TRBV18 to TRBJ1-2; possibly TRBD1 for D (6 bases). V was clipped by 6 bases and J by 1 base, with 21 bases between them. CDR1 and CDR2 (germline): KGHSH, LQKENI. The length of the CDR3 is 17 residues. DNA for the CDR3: TGTGCCAGCTCGCCAAAAAGGGGGGGAGACCGTAACTATGGCTACACCTTC. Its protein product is CASSPKRGGDRNYGYTF.

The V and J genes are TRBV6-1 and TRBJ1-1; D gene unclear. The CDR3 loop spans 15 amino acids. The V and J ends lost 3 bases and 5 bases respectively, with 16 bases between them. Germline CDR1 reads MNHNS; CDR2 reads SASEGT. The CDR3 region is CASSDPKPLGTEAFF. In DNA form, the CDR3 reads TGTGCCAGCAGTGACCCCAAACCCCTGGGGACTGAAGCTTTCTTT.

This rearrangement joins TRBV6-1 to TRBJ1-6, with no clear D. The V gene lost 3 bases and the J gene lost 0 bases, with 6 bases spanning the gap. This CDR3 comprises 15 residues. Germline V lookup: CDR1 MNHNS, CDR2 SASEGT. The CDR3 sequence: CASSDRSSYNSPLHF. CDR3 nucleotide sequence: TGTGCCAGCAGTGATCGGAGCTCCTATAATTCACCCCTCCACTTT.

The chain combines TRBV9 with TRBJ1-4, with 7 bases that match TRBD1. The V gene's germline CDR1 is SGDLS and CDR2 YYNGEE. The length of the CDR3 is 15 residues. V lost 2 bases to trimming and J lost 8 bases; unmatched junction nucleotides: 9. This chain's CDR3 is CASSVTGARGEKLFF. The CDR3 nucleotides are TGTGCCAGCAGCGTCACAGGGGCGAGGGGGGAAAAACTGTTTTTT.

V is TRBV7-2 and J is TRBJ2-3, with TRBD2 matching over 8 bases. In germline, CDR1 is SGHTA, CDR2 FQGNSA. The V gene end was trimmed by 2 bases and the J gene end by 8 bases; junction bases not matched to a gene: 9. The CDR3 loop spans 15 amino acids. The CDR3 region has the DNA TGTGCCAGCAGCTTACGACGGGGGGGCTTTGTTACGCAGTATTTT. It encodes CASSLRRGGFVTQYF.

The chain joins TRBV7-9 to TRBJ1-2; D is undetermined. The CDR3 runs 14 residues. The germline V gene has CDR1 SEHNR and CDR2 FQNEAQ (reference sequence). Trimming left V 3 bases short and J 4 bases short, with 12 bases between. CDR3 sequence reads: CASSFTVSGYGYTF. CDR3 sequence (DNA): TGTGCCAGCAGCTTTACCGTCTCGGGCTATGGCTACACCTTC.